This TCR beta chain was retrieved from a study of technical replicates of blood from several donors. Libraries were prepared by immunoSEQ multiplex PCR; TCRdb keeps only in-frame clonotypes and omits some of them. The sample contains about 16,000 clones, around 87% of which appear only once. With 2 bases removed from V and 0 bases from J, the gap between germline ends came to 17 bases. Germline V lookup: CDR1 GTSNPN, CDR2 SVGIG (reference sequence). This CDR3 is 17 amino acids long. Sequenced material: PBMCs. The chain links TRBV30 to TRBJ1-5; TRBD1 is a possible D gene (5 bases). The sequence derives from a human donor in good health. The CDR3 DNA reads TGTGCCTGGAGTCCAGGACATGAGCTCTATAGCAATCAGCCCCAGCATTTT. Protein: CAWSPGHELYSNQPQHF.